The 27 T cell receptor beta chains reported below all come from one sample, sequenced in a study of blood T cell repertoires in COVID-19. Only in-frame clones appear in the TCRdb table, and some are missing; sequencing was by immunoSEQ multiplex PCR. The sample comprises under 100,000 clones, over 70% of which are singletons, and about 18% rests with the top ten. Input material: peripheral blood. Receptor source: a woman aged 60-75 years with acute or convalescent COVID-19.

This clone was seen more than once but under ten times. This chain joins TRBV5-1 and TRBJ1-4; 9 bases fit TRBD1. CDR3 length: 16 amino acids. Germline CDR1 reads SGHRS; CDR2 reads YFSETQ. V shed 4 bases, J shed 0 bases, and the junction held 4 bases outside the gene matches. The CDR3 spells CASSVGQGATNEKLFF. The DNA for the CDR3 is TGCGCCAGCAGCGTGGGACAGGGCGCAACTAATGAAAAACTGTTTTTT.

This clone was detected a few times. This rearrangement joins TRBV30 to TRBJ2-5; 8 bases are a match to TRBD2. Germline V gene sequence: CDR1 GTSNPN, CDR2 SVGIG (reference sequence). CDR3 length: 13 amino acids. Trimming took 3 bases from V and 3 from J; bases not matched to a gene: 3. CDR3 amino acids: CAWSPAGEETQYF. DNA for the CDR3: TGTGCCTGGAGCCCAGCGGGAGAAGAGACCCAGTACTTC.

J is TRBJ2-7 and V is TRBV7-2; 9 nucleotides align to TRBD1. The germline gives CDR1 SGHTA, CDR2 FQGNSA. The CDR3 runs to 13 residues. With 4 bases clipped from V and 9 bases from J, the junction kept 7 bases outside the gene matches. The CDR3 DNA sequence: TGTGCCAGCAGCTCCGGGACAGGGAAAAGGCAGTACTTC. It is translated as CASSSGTGKRQYF.

CDR3 in amino acids: CASSLVGGYEQYF. CDR3 DNA sequence: TGTGCCAGCAGTTTGGTTGGCGGCTACGAGCAGTACTTC. The V gene is TRBV12-3 or TRBV12-4, the J gene TRBJ2-7; D gene uncertain. Trimming shortened V by 3 bases and J by 3 bases, and 9 bases separated the two germline ends. This CDR3 has 13 amino acids.

J is TRBJ2-7 and V is TRBV3-1 (or the pseudogene TRBV3-2); maybe TRBD2 (5 bases). Per the germline V gene, CDR1 is LGHDT and CDR2 is YNNKEL (reference sequence). CDR3 length equals 15 residues. V gave up 3 bases and J gave up 2 bases, with 14 bases separating them. CDR3 amino acids: CASSHIGVMTYEQYF. The CDR3 nucleotides are TGTGCCAGCAGCCATATCGGGGTAATGACCTACGAGCAGTACTTC.

The genes are TRBV28 and TRBJ1-5; no clear D. Germline CDR1 and CDR2: MDHEN and SYDVKM. The V end was cut by 7 bases, the J end by 1 base, with 17 bases between. The CDR3 sequence is 16 residues long. CDR3 DNA: TGTGCCAGCACCCCGCGGGAACTCCACAGCAATCAGCCCCAGCATTTT. It encodes CASTPRELHSNQPQHF.

As regards this clone: A junction boundary mismatches the germline segment, possibly from a read error. The V and J genes are TRBV5-8 and TRBJ2-3, with a possible D match to TRBD1 (6 bases). This CDR3 has 19 amino acids. The germline V gene encodes CDR1 SGHTS and CDR2 YDEGEE. In DNA form, the CDR3 reads TGTGCCAGCACCTTGGGGTCAGTCCTCGGGACATATAGCACAGATACGCAGTATTTT. The encoded protein is CASTLGSVLGTYSTDTQYF.

The rearrangement joins TRBV5-4 to TRBJ1-1; D may be TRBD1 (6 bases). Trimming removed 5 bases at V and 6 bases at J, with 11 bases between. Germline V gives CDR1 SGHNT, CDR2 YYREEE (reference sequence). The CDR3 has 12 amino acids. The CDR3 is CASRRDTAEAFF. The CDR3 region has the DNA TGTGCCAGCAGACGGGACACCGCTGAAGCTTTCTTT.

V usage is TRBV6-5 and J usage is TRBJ1-4; D remains ambiguous. The V gene lost 8 bases and the J gene lost 0 bases, with 7 bases spanning the gap. Germline assignment: CDR1 MNHEY and CDR2 SVGAGI. The CDR3 is 13 amino acids. CDR3 sequence: CASHFATNEKLFF. In DNA form, the CDR3 reads TGTGCCAGCCACTTTGCAACTAATGAAAAACTGTTTTTT.

This chain uses TRBV6-5 with TRBJ1-1; D is perhaps TRBD1 (5 bases). V lost 7 bases and J lost 0, with 9 bases in between. This CDR3 comprises 13 residues. In germline, CDR1 is MNHEY, CDR2 SVGAGI. The CDR3 coding sequence is TGTGCCAGCACGACAGTCCTGAACACTGAAGCTTTCTTT. This codes for CASTTVLNTEAFF.

The CDR3 protein is CASSESGDYGYTF. Written as DNA, the CDR3 is TGTGCCAGCAGTGAATCGGGGGACTATGGCTACACCTTC. The V call is TRBV6-1, the J call TRBJ1-2, with a weak D call TRBD1 (5 bases). Germline V gene data show CDR1 as MNHNS and CDR2 as SASEGT. Trimming shortened V by 2 bases and J by 3 bases, and 7 bases separated the two germline ends. The CDR3 consists of 13 residues.

This chain links TRBV5-1 with TRBJ2-1, with 14 nucleotides matching TRBD2. Unmatched junction bases numbered 8, after V lost 6 bases and J lost 0 bases. The V gene's germline CDR1 is SGHRS and CDR2 YFSETQ. This CDR3 is 18 amino acids long. CDR3 DNA sequence: TGCGCCAGCACCAAAGACGGGACTAGCGGGAGCTCCTACAATGAGCAGTTCTTC. Translation: CASTKDGTSGSSYNEQFF. The full variable domain, completed using reference TRBV5-1 and TRBJ2-1, is KAGVTQTPRYLIKTRGQQVTLSCSPISGHRSVSWYQQTPGQGLQFLFEYFSETQRNKGNFPGRFSGRQFSNSRSEMNVSTLELGDSALYLCASTKDGTSGSSYNEQFFGPGTRLTVL.

This sequence joins TRBV19 and TRBJ1-5, with no clear D. V was clipped by 5 bases and J by 0 bases, with 11 bases between them. Germline loops: CDR1 LNHDA, CDR2 SQIVND (reference sequence). The CDR3 contains 15 residues. The CDR3 DNA reads as TGTGCCAGTAGTTTTGGAGGGATTAGCAATCAGCCCCAGCATTTT. Translated: CASSFGGISNQPQHF.

The table lists this clone with a count of one. V gene TRBV24-1 combines with J gene TRBJ2-5, with D maybe TRBD2 (5 bases). CDR1 KGHDR and CDR2 SFDVKD come from the germline V gene. The CDR3 runs to 14 residues. Trimming took off 10 bases at V and 2 bases at J, with 16 bases between the two ends. In DNA, the CDR3 is TGTGCCACTTCGTCGGTCGGCGGGCAAGAGACCCAGTACTTC. It specifies CATSSVGGQETQYF.

The gene calls are TRBV15 and TRBJ2-6, with unresolved D. This CDR3 comprises 15 residues. Trimming stripped 0 bases from V and 1 base from J, with 4 bases between. Germline V gene sequence: CDR1 LNHNV, CDR2 YYDKDF (reference sequence). CDR3: CATSRDQSGANVLTF. CDR3 sequence (DNA): TGTGCCACCAGCAGAGATCAATCTGGGGCCAACGTCCTGACTTTC.

The chain combines TRBV5-6 with TRBJ1-6; D gene ambiguous. The CDR3 sequence is 15 residues long. With 6 bases removed from V and 0 bases from J, the gap between germline ends came to 10 bases. Germline V gene lookup returns CDR1 SGHDT and CDR2 YYEEEE. The CDR3: CASTKGSSYNSPLHF. For the CDR3, the DNA is TGTGCCAGCACCAAAGGGAGCTCCTATAATTCACCCCTCCACTTT.

The chain couples TRBV5-1 to TRBJ2-7; weak D call: TRBD1 (6 bases). CDR1 and CDR2 (germline): SGHRS, YFSETQ. This CDR3 contains 15 residues. Trimming removed 1 base at V and 7 bases at J, with 18 bases between. The CDR3 loop is CASSLQGTKQGEQYF. The CDR3 DNA follows: TGCGCCAGCAGCTTGCAGGGGACCAAGCAGGGGGAGCAGTACTTC.

This chain joins TRBV3-1 (or the pseudogene TRBV3-2) and TRBJ1-1; no firm D call. From germline, CDR1 is LGHDT and CDR2 YNNKEL (reference sequence). This CDR3 region has 13 residues. V was shortened by 0 bases and J by 6 bases, with 8 bases between the two germline ends. The CDR3 nucleotides are TGTGCCAGCAGCCAAGATTACGGGGCTGAAGCTTTCTTT. Its translation is CASSQDYGAEAFF.

This clone was detected only once. This chain uses TRBV28 with TRBJ1-2; a weak D match, TRBD1 (5 bases). Germline CDR1 reads MDHEN; CDR2 reads SYDVKM. The V end was cut by 8 bases, the J end by 5 bases, with 15 bases between. This CDR3 is built from 13 residues. CDR3 loop: CASGQVLIYGYTF. The CDR3 DNA reads TGTGCCAGCGGACAAGTCCTCATATATGGCTACACCTTC.

This chain links TRBV6-5 with TRBJ1-1; D remains unclear. Germline V gene lookup returns CDR1 MNHEY and CDR2 SVGAGI. The length of the CDR3 is 15 residues. Trimming removed 0 bases from V and 1 base from J, with 9 bases in between. CDR3 in DNA: TGTGCCAGCAGTTACTCGTTCCAGTCGAACACTGAAGCTTTCTTT. This codes for CASSYSFQSNTEAFF.

V gene TRBV10-3 combines with J gene TRBJ1-4; no clear D. This CDR3 has 12 amino acids. Trimming removed 0 bases from V and 13 bases from J, with 9 bases in between. The germline V gene has CDR1 ENHRY and CDR2 SYGVKD. Here the CDR3 reads CAISESLGRLFF. The CDR3 nucleotides are TGTGCCATCAGTGAGTCACTAGGGCGACTGTTTTTT.

The genes are TRBV3-1 (or the pseudogene TRBV3-2) and TRBJ2-7; TRBD1 is a possible D gene (6 bases). This CDR3 is 12 amino acids long. Trimming shortened V by 6 bases and J by 5 bases, and 11 bases separated the two germline ends. Germline CDR1 and CDR2: LGHDT and YNNKEL (reference sequence). CDR3 nucleotides: TGTGCCAGCAGTCGGACAGATAACGAGCAGTACTTC. Its protein product is CASSRTDNEQYF.

The chain recombines TRBV10-3 with TRBJ2-3; unclear D gene. Trimming stripped 4 bases from V and 6 bases from J, with 8 bases between. This CDR3 is 12 amino acids long. Germline values: CDR1 ENHRY, CDR2 SYGVKD. For the CDR3, the DNA is TGTGCCATCAGTGGAAGCGACGATACGCAGTATTTT. It is translated as CAISGSDDTQYF.

In this sample, this clone turned up a few times. The rearrangement uses TRBV10-3 and TRBJ2-2; D possibly corresponds to TRBD1 (6 bases). CDR1 is ENHRY and CDR2 is SYGVKD in the germline V gene. V gave up 5 bases and J gave up 0 bases, with 13 bases separating them. The CDR3 sequence is 16 residues long. CDR3 nucleotide sequence: TGTGCCATCAGTACTCACAGGGTCCCGAACACCGGGGAGCTGTTTTTT. Its protein product is CAISTHRVPNTGELFF.

This clone appeared once. The V gene is TRBV15, the J gene TRBJ1-5; D may be TRBD1 (6 bases). CDR3 length equals 17 residues. The germline V and J ends were trimmed by 1 base and 3 bases, with 16 bases remaining between them. Germline V gene lookup returns CDR1 LNHNV and CDR2 YYDKDF (reference sequence). The CDR3 nucleotides read TGTGCCACCAGCAGAGTAATCTGGGAGGGGGACAATCAGCCCCAGCATTTT. It encodes CATSRVIWEGDNQPQHF.

For this clone: One end of the junction varies from germline; a read error may be responsible. The gene calls are TRBV7-7 and TRBJ1-1; D call uncertain. The CDR3 loop spans 12 amino acids. CDR1 and CDR2 from the germline V gene are SSHAT and FNYEAQ (reference sequence). The CDR3 DNA is TGTGCTAGCAGCCCCCTTAACACTGAAGCTTTCTTT. This translates into CASSPLNTEAFF. Full variable domain (missing parts from reference TRBV7-7 and TRBJ1-1): GAGVSQSPRYKVTKRGQDVTLRCDPISSHATLYWYQQALGQGPEFLTYFNYEAQPDKSGLPSDRFSAERPEGSISTLTIQRTEQRDSAMYRCASSPLNTEAFFGQGTRLTVV.

This chain connects TRBV6-5 to TRBJ2-1; a weak D match, TRBD2 (5 bases). The germline V gene has CDR1 MNHEY and CDR2 SVGAGI. CDR3 length equals 12 residues. Trimming shortened V by 5 bases and J by 10 bases, and 12 bases separated the two germline ends. For the CDR3, the DNA is TGTGCCAGCAGTCCGAGCGGCCAGGAGCAGTTCTTC. Protein: CASSPSGQEQFF.